This T cell receptor beta chain was observed in a study of blood T cells in healthy people across ages. Findings and limits, study-wide: Older individuals had lower TCR beta diversity per million T cells (the decline was roughly linear).

V dropped 5 bases and J dropped 3; count of bases not matched to a gene: 11. The germline V gene encodes CDR1 SQVTM and CDR2 ANQGSEA. The CDR3 totals 16 residues. Alongside a J-beta primer mix, a sample-barcoded 5' primer served in a second PCR lasting about 7 to 12 cycles. A single record per CDR3 protein comes from TCRdb applying MiXCR to the 5' RACE reads. The sample records 1.5 million to 2 million distinct CDR3 sequences, 25% to 30% being singletons. This clonotype has at least ten counts. Its antigen is not known. The sequenced sample was blood. The chain carries TRBV29-1 and TRBJ2-7; 12 bases are a match to TRBD1. The source is a woman aged 25-40 years in good health. CDR3 bases: TGCAGCGTTTACCCCGGGACAGGGGGCGCAAGCTACGAGCAGTACTTC. Amino acid sequence: CSVYPGTGGASYEQYF.